This record covers a single T cell receptor beta chain. Ten or more counts support this clonotype. Which antigen it targets is not known. No base quality values were provided; no much bigger clone lies one nucleotide off. This entry belongs to a study of T cell repertoires in cytomegalovirus infection (dated by TCRdb to between 2018 and 2021). Background on the whole study: Donor HLA type was relevant to the analysis, because carriage of CMV infection together with the matching HLA type was indicated by public TCR beta signatures. What the authors observed across the whole study: Carriers of CMV infection plus the relevant HLA type were discriminated by the cumulative frequency of public TCR beta family members in the study cohort and in an independent approximately 350-donor cohort. The ex vivo response was dominated by HLA-C-restricted CMV-specific TCR beta clonotypes, which also provided the single most frequent clonotype in two of eight donors.

CDR1 and CDR2 were assigned from the germline V gene (reference sequence) as LNHDA and SQIVND. V is cut by 2 bases and J by 1 base, and the space between the germline ends is 9 bases. The cysteine opens and the phenylalanine closes a CDR3 of 15 amino acids. The DNA shown is the 45-base CDR3, in frame from base 1. The listed sequencing device is Illumina HiSeq 1500. TCRdb trimmed public reads at Q25 via fastp, called clones via MiXCR and kept in-frame beta chains. Rows with one shared CDR3 protein collapse into an entry with the most common genes and DNA. The sample includes roughly 280,000 distinct CDR3 sequences, with around 9% observed a single time. Around 15% of the sample is taken by the ten largest.

The origin of this receptor is a human donor in good health (CMV status not recorded). Some clones in this sample may be carry-over from other donors' samples. The receptor chain draws on TRBV19 and TRBJ1-5; too little of a D gene remains to name it. Sequenced sample: PBMCs. CDR3 protein: CASSIQVKSNQPQHF. The sequenced DNA: TGTGCCAGTAGTATACAGGTAAAGAGCAATCAGCCCCAGCATTTT.